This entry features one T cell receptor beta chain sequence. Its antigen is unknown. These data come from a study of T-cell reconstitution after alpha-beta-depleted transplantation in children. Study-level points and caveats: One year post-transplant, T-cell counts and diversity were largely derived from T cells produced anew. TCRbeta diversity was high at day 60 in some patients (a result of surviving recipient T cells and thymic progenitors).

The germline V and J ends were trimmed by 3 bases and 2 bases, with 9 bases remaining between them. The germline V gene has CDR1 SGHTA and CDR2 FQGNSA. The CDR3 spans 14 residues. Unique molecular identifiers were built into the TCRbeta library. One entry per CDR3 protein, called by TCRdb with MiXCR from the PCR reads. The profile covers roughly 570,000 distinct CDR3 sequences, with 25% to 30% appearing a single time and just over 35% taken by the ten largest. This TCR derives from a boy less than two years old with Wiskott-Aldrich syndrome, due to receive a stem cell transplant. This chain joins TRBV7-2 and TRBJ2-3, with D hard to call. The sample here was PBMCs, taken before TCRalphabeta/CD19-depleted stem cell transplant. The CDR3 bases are TGTGCCAGCAGCTTCCTGCCCGTCACAGATACGCAGTATTTT. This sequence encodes CASSFLPVTDTQYF.